This TCR beta chain comes out of a study of STAT5B mutations in CD4+ large granular lymphocyte leukemia. Germline V gives CDR1 LNHDA, CDR2 SQIVND (reference sequence). V was clipped by 3 bases and J by 0 bases, with 3 bases between them. This CDR3 is built from 13 residues. TCRdb keeps only in-frame clones here, not all; method: immunoSEQ multiplex PCR. The sample records 40,000 to 50,000 clones, approximately 84% being singletons. This clonotype was obtained from a human donor in good health. The genes are TRBV19 and TRBJ2-1; no firm D call. Material: CD4+ T cells from blood buffy coats. CDR3 coding DNA: TGTGCCAGTAGTATCGACTCCTACAATGAGCAGTTCTTC. Protein product: CASSIDSYNEQFF.